One T cell receptor (beta chain) is described in this entry. Antigen: not known. V lost 4 bases and J 4 bases, leaving 13 bases between the germline ends. CDR3 length: 14 amino acids. Germline CDR1 SGHDN, CDR2 FVKESK. These data belong to a study of shared clonotypes between healthy human individuals. The study's findings and limits: The small donor group covered limited genetic and exposure diversity.

The assay ran at deep level. Assay: immunoSEQ multiplex PCR; the TCRdb copy retains only in-frame clones and omits some. This sample has some 2,500,000 clones, with roughly 90% found just once. The rearrangement links TRBV14 to TRBJ2-5; possible D gene TRBD2, 7 bases. The sample consisted of naive CD4+ T cells from PBMCs. Noted subset: CD45RA+ positively selected. The receptor's source is a man between 18 and 29 years old in good health. Some clones in this sample may be carry-over from other donors' samples. The CDR3 DNA is TGTGCCAGCAGCCGGAGGGGGGGAGGAGAGACCCAGTACTTC. Its protein is CASSRRGGGETQYF. Based on the CDR3 plus reference TRBV14 and TRBJ2-5, the full variable domain is EAGVTQFPSHSVIEKGQTVTLRCDPISGHDNLYWYRRVMGKEIKFLLHFVKESKQDESGMPNNRFLAERTGGTYSTLKVQPAELEDSGVYFCASSRRGGGETQYFGPGTRLLVL.